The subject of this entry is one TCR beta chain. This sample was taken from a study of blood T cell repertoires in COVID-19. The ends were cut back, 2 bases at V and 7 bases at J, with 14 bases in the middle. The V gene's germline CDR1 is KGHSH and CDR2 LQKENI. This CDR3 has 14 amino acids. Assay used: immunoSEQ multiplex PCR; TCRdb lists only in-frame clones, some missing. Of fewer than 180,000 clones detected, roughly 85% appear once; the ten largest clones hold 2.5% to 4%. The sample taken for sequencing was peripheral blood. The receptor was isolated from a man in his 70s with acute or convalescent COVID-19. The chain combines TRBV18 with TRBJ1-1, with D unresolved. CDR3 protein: CASSPGPRRDEAFF. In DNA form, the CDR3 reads TGTGCCAGCTCACCAGGTCCCAGGCGGGATGAAGCTTTCTTT.